These T cell receptor beta chains were read from a single sample in a study of cytomegalovirus exposure and HLA in healthy donors. Repertoires were generated with immunoSEQ multiplex PCR, while TCRdb's copy carries only in-frame clones and drops some. Its listing shows 60,000 to 65,000 clones. The specimen was PBMCs. The receptors originated from a woman aged 18 to 35 in good health and CMV-seronegative. Each CDR3 is given with its conserved first and last residue. A D gene is named only where the DNA matches it firmly.

V	D	J	DNA	CDR3
TRBV9	.	TRBJ1-2	TGTGCCAGCAGCGTAGGTTGGGGGGGTGGCTATGGCTACACCTTC	CASSVGWGGGYGYTF
TRBV30	.	TRBJ2-1	TGTGCCTTCCGGGACACCGCACATGAGCAGTTCTTC	CAFRDTAHEQFF
TRBV28	TRBD1	TRBJ1-1	TGTGCCAGCAGTCCTGGGGACAGGGTGAACACTGAAGCTTTCTTT	CASSPGDRVNTEAFF
TRBV6-4	TRBD1	TRBJ1-6	TGTGCCAGCAGTCATGGGGACAGGGGGCGTCATTCACCCCTCCACTTT	CASSHGDRGRHSPLHF
TRBV7-9	.	TRBJ1-1	TGTGCCAGCAGCTTAGATAGCGGTGCTTTCTTT	CASSLDSGAFF
TRBV4-1	.	TRBJ1-2	TGCGCCAGCAGCCAATATACGGGTTTCACCTTC	CASSQYTGFTF
TRBV5-1	.	TRBJ2-5	TGCGCCAGCAGCTTGGGTGGCGGGCAAGAGACCCAGTACTTC	CASSLGGGQETQYF
TRBV15	.	TRBJ1-4	TGTGCCATCACCCCATCCAGAAATAATGAAAAACTGTTTTTT	CAITPSRNNEKLFF
TRBV30	.	TRBJ2-7	TGTGCCTGGAGACAGGGCCCCTACGAGCAGTACTTC	CAWRQGPYEQYF
TRBV4-1	TRBD2	TRBJ2-1	TGCGCCAGCAGCCAAGAAGAGGGAGGGCCCTTCAATGAGCAGTTCTTC	CASSQEEGGPFNEQFF
TRBV28	.	TRBJ1-1	TGTGCCAGCAGTAGGGGGACAAACACTGAAGCTTTCTTT	CASSRGTNTEAFF
TRBV9	TRBD1	TRBJ2-3	TGTGCCAGCAGCGTAGGGGACAGCAAGGTCACAGATACGCAGTATTTT	CASSVGDSKVTDTQYF
TRBV6-6	TRBD1	TRBJ2-7	TGTGCCAGCCGCTGGACAGGGGACGAGCAGTACTTC	CASRWTGDEQYF
TRBV6-6	.	TRBJ1-1	TGTGCCAGCAGGCAGGGACAGAACACTGAAGCTTTCTTT	CASRQGQNTEAFF
TRBV6-1	.	TRBJ1-2	TGTGCCAGCAGTGAAGTTTTGGGTCAGGCGCCCTATGGCTACACCTTC	CASSEVLGQAPYGYTF
TRBV6-5	.	TRBJ1-2	TGTGCCAGCAGCGCGACGTGGGGCGAGGGCTACACCTTC	CASSATWGEGYTF